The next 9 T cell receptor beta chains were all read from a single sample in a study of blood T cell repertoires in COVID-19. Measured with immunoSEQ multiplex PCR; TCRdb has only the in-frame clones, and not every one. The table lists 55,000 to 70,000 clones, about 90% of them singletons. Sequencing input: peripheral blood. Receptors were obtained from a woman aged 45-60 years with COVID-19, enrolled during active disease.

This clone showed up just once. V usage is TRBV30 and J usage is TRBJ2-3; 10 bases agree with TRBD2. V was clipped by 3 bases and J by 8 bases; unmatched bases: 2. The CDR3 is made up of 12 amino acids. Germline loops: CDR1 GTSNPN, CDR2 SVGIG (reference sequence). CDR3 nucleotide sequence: TGTGCCTGGAGCCGGACTAGCGGTACGCAGTATTTT. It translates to CAWSRTSGTQYF.

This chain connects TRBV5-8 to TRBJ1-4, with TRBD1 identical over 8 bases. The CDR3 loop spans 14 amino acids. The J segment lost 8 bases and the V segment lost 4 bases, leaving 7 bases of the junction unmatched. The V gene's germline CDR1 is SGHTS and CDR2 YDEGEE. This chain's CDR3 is CASSAGTGREKLFF. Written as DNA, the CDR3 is TGTGCCAGCAGCGCCGGGACAGGTAGAGAAAAACTGTTTTTT.

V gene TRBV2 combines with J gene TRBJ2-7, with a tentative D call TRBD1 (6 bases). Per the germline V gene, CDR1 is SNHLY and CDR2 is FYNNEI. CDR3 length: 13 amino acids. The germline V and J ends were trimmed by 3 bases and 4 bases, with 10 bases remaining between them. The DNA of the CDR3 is TGTGCCAGCAGTGATTCAGGGGCGTACGAGCAGTACTTC. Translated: CASSDSGAYEQYF.

CDR3 sequence reads: CASSPQAHDGEKLFF. The CDR3 coding sequence is TGTGCCAGTAGCCCCCAGGCTCACGACGGTGAAAAACTGTTTTTT. J is TRBJ1-4 and V is TRBV19; no clear D. Germline CDR1 and CDR2: LNHDA and SQIVND (reference sequence). The V gene lost 6 bases and the J gene lost 7 bases, with 18 bases spanning the gap. The CDR3 covers 15 residues. Drawing the rest from reference TRBV19 and TRBJ1-4, the complete variable domain is DGGITQSPKYLFRKEGQNVTLSCEQNLNHDAMYWYRQDPGQGLRLIYYSQIVNDFQKGDIAEGYSVSREKKESFPLTVTSAQKNPTAFYLCASSPQAHDGEKLFFGSGTQLSVL.

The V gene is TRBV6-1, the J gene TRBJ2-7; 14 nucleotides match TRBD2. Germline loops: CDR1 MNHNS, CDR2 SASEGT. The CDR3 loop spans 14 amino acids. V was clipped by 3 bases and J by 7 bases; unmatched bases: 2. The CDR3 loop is CASSETSGRDEQYF. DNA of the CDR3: TGTGCCAGCAGTGAGACTAGCGGGAGGGATGAGCAGTACTTC.

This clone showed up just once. The CDR3 DNA is TGTGCCAGCATGATAGACTCGGCTGGAAACACCATATATTTT. Amino acids: CASMIDSAGNTIYF. V usage is TRBV5-4 and J usage is TRBJ1-3, with unresolved D. The germline V gene encodes CDR1 SGHNT and CDR2 YYREEE (reference sequence). This CDR3 comprises 14 residues. Trimming took 6 bases from V and 2 from J, leaving 12 bases between them.

CDR3 in DNA: TGTGCCAGCAGCCCAACCCCGACTAGCCATGAGCAGTTCTTC. Translation: CASSPTPTSHEQFF. The chain joins TRBV3-1 (or the pseudogene TRBV3-2) to TRBJ2-1; 7 nucleotides agree with TRBD2. Germline CDR1 reads LGHDT; CDR2 reads YNNKEL (reference sequence). V lost 4 bases and J lost 8; bases outside the gene matches: 8. This CDR3 is 14 amino acids long.

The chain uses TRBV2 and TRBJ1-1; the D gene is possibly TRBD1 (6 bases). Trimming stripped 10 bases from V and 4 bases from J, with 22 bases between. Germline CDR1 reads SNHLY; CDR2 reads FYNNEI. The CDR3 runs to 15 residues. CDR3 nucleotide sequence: TGTGCCACGCAGAATCCAGGGGTAGTAGGCACTGAAGCTTTCTTT. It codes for CATQNPGVVGTEAFF.

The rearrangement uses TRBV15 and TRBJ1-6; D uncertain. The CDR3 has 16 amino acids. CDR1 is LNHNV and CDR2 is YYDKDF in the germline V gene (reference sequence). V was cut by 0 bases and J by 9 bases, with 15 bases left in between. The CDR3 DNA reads TGTGCCACCAGCAGAGATTTCCCGGGGAGCTCTTCACCCCTCCACTTT. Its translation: CATSRDFPGSSSPLHF.